A selection of T cell receptor beta chains follows, all from one sample in a study of T cell responses to AZD1222 COVID-19 vaccine. This table comes from immunoSEQ multiplex PCR, and its TCRdb copy is limited to in-frame clones, with some not included. The table records 95,000 to 100,000 clones, about four fifths of them present only once. Sample: peripheral blood, taken 28 days after the second AZD1222 dose. These TCRs come from an adult who received the AZD1222 COVID-19 vaccine. CDR3s include the opening cysteine and the closing phenylalanine or tryptophan. Fields, in order: D gene, V gene, CDR3 protein. A D gene is named only where the DNA matches it firmly.

.,TRBV13,CASASGRPPRNGYTF
TRBD1,TRBV18,CASSPPDRGKDTQYF
.,TRBV4-1,CASSQLIPNYGYTF
.,TRBV6-4,CASSDSAQGLDTQYF
.,TRBV28,CASTFGALFSPLHF
.,TRBV4-1,CASSQDPYRGQETQYF
TRBD2,TRBV5-1,CASSLVPSGGSNTGELFF
TRBD1,TRBV6-5,CASSRTGQNNEQFF
.,TRBV5-1,CASGDWAYGYTF
.,TRBV7-3,CASSLNNEQFF
.,TRBV19,CASSTDYRDGYTF
.,TRBV7-2,CASSLSGLGETQYF
.,TRBV2,CASSEDPGLTDTQYF
.,TRBV21-1,CASSFGGLAGAQGEQYF
TRBD2,TRBV24-1,CATSDPGLAGSVTGELFF
.,TRBV9,CASSASLLGYTF
.,TRBV6-5,CASTDTMKPGNTIYF
TRBD2,TRBV5-4,CASSARTSGSHYEQYF
TRBD1,TRBV5-3,CARSFDRGYVLISSYNSPLHF
TRBD1,TRBV18,CASSPRDRALYGYTF
TRBD1,TRBV19,CASSINWGQVPYEQYF
.,TRBV12-5,CASARWSSYNDQFF
.,TRBV28,CASSLASDDNSPLHF
.,TRBV12-2,CASRSTRGTSGQTQFF
.,TRBV7-3,CASSRTVNTGELFF
TRBD1,TRBV2,CASSAEDRGNTEAFF
.,TRBV7-2,CASSLAYYEQYF
.,TRBV3-1/TRBV3-2,CASSQIRETQYF
.,TRBV28,CASRQAYSYNEQFF
.,TRBV9,CASSVGDRGRGNTIYF
.,TRBV6-2/TRBV6-3,CASSYSISYEQYF
TRBD2,TRBV2,CASSELAGGEGTQYF
.,TRBV9,CASSASPWWDTEAFF
TRBD1,TRBV19,CASGRDRDQPQHF
.,TRBV4-1,CASSQDDAVNQPQHF
.,TRBV11-2,CASSLPPTQINTGELFF
.,TRBV19,CASSYGPPDASGNTIYF
.,TRBV11-2,CASSLRDTEAFF
.,TRBV4-1,CASSQGYAGQYGYTF
.,TRBV5-1,CASSLSHSAEQFF
.,TRBV10-3,CAIQVFNEQFF
TRBD2,TRBV6-2/TRBV6-3,CASSYSGGLAGSHEQYF
.,TRBV29-1,CSVESGGAWYGYTF
.,TRBV11-3,CASSRGAGLRTDTQYF
TRBD1,TRBV12-3/TRBV12-4,CASTLQGAQAFF
TRBD2,TRBV9,CARRGGAGRNTGELFF
.,TRBV24-1,CATSPSNVRGAPGNNEQFF
.,TRBV10-3,CAIGGGVNEKLFF
.,TRBV7-3,CASSSLGAVANEQFF
.,TRBV7-9,CASSQLGVGGDYGYTF
.,TRBV19,CASKGGLNPITDTQYF
TRBD1,TRBV27,CASRLVPGTDTSFYEQYF
TRBD2,TRBV3-1/TRBV3-2,CASSLSSGGPKIGYF
TRBD1,TRBV28,CASRFTILDRGTNTEAFF
TRBD1,TRBV11-2,CASSRGRLGQDSYEQYF
.,TRBV5-5,CASSSPWGVYNEQFF
.,TRBV3-1/TRBV3-2,CASSQDTTPGEQYF